This entry features one TCR beta chain sequence. Profiled with immunoSEQ multiplex PCR; TCRdb holds only in-frame clones, not every one. Of under 450,000 clones listed, roughly four fifths were seen once; the top ten hold around 1.1%. The data were obtained in a study of blood T cell repertoires in COVID-19. The V segment lost 4 bases and the J segment 7 bases; nucleotides outside the gene matches: 8. Germline-derived CDR1 and CDR2 are MDHEN and SYDVKM. CDR3 length equals 15 residues. The chain has TRBV28 and TRBJ1-4, with 8 bases fitting TRBD1. Material for sequencing was peripheral blood. This receptor was obtained from a human donor with acute or convalescent COVID-19. The donor label of this sample is uncertain. CDR3 nucleotides: TGTGCCAGCAGTTCTCAGACAGGGGCCAGTGAAAAACTGTTTTTT. Amino acid sequence: CASSSQTGASEKLFF.